Following are 2 T cell receptor beta chains from one sample sequenced in a study of tumor-infiltrating lymphocytes in primary liver carcinoma. Production of TCR beta cDNA used 500 ng total RNA together with a constant-region primer. Construction of TCR beta libraries relied on three successive nested multiplex PCR rounds employing slightly modified ARM-PCR. In the first two PCR rounds, TRBV1-TRBV30 forward primers were paired with a C-beta reverse primer, and each round lasted nine to ten cycles. TCRdb redid the calling of the multiplex PCR reads with MiXCR, one entry per CDR3 protein. In the table there are around 35,000 distinct CDR3 sequences, 60% to 80% of which are singletons. Co-extracting RNA and DNA was done with roughly 17-34 mg of unsorted bulk tissue as input. The specimen sequenced was tumor-adjacent normal liver tissue. The receptors were gathered from a man aged 40-49 years with primary liver carcinoma and hepatitis B virus infection.

This chain joins TRBV4-1 and TRBJ2-7; the D is unclear. This CDR3 is 15 amino acids long. V lost 0 bases to trimming and J lost 3 bases, with 12 bases between them. Germline assignment: CDR1 MGHRA and CDR2 YSYEKL. The CDR3 nucleotides read TGCGCCAGCAGCCAAGATCGAAGCAATAACTACGAGCAGTACTTC. This sequence encodes CASSQDRSNNYEQYF.

CDR3 region: CASGEGLRNEKLFF. For the CDR3, the DNA is TGCGCCAGCGGCGAGGGACTGAGGAATGAAAAACTGTTTTTT. The chain employs TRBV5-1 and TRBJ1-4, with D tentatively TRBD1 (5 bases). Germline CDR1 reads SGHRS; CDR2 reads YFSETQ. V was trimmed by 7 bases and J by 5 bases, leaving 15 bases between them. The CDR3 is 14 amino acids.